The rows below give T cell receptor beta chains drawn from one sample of a study of technical replicates of blood from a few donors. TCRdb keeps only in-frame clones here, not all; method: immunoSEQ multiplex PCR. This table has around 72,000 clones, 90% to 95% appearing once. The sample consisted of T cells isolated from PBMCs. These TCRs come from a human donor in good health. Some clones in this sample may be carry-over from other donors' samples. CDR3s leave out the opening cysteine and the closing phenylalanine or tryptophan. A D gene is named only where the DNA matches it firmly.

j_gene,v_gene,d_gene,CDR3aa
TRBJ2-3,TRBV10-1,TRBD2,ASSDGSGVRDTQY
TRBJ2-7,TRBV2,-,ASSEFGMTYEQY
TRBJ2-7,TRBV10-3,-,AISRGGPSEQY
TRBJ2-6,TRBV14,-,ASSQGSSGANVLT
TRBJ2-1,TRBV5-1,TRBD2,ASSLSAAGALNEQF
TRBJ2-7,TRBV5-1,-,ASSLGGEKQY
TRBJ1-4,TRBV11-3,-,ASSLESELF
TRBJ1-1,TRBV2,-,ASSQQSGQNTEAF
TRBJ2-7,TRBV19,-,ASSLQGHYEQY
TRBJ2-7,TRBV4-2,TRBD1,ASSQRQGESYEQY
TRBJ2-7,TRBV30,-,AWSVFLSSGEQY
TRBJ2-3,TRBV28,-,ASSSVPGSFVSDTQY
TRBJ1-1,TRBV4-2,-,ASSQIRSNTEAF
TRBJ2-7,TRBV6-5,TRBD1,ASRTGVGEQY
TRBJ2-3,TRBV5-1,-,ASSLAYVTGLVTDTQY
TRBJ2-5,TRBV6-1,-,ASSEAGQGSAQY
TRBJ1-1,TRBV30,TRBD1,AWSWGTDEAF
TRBJ2-2,TRBV5-1,-,ASSGSGVFTGELF
TRBJ1-2,TRBV10-3,TRBD1,AISAPTQGAGNYGYT
TRBJ1-5,TRBV7-9,TRBD1,ASRNRDRGNQPQH
TRBJ1-5,TRBV30,-,AWSGPGQPQH
TRBJ1-2,TRBV9,-,ASSQGGTGLNYGYT
TRBJ2-7,TRBV23-1,TRBD1,ASNPEGQGNEQY
TRBJ2-7,TRBV6-6,TRBD1,ASSPPGQGANEQY
TRBJ1-4,TRBV14,-,ASSQEPGAPNEKLF
TRBJ1-1,TRBV7-9,TRBD1,ASSLDRAGGRPPEAF
TRBJ2-7,TRBV6-6,TRBD2,ASSSPTSGLYEQY
TRBJ1-1,TRBV13,TRBD1,ASRYLKSGQGNTEAF
TRBJ1-6,TRBV6-6,-,ASSASFGGGNSPLH
TRBJ1-2,TRBV19,TRBD1,ASSAGQGNYGYT
TRBJ2-5,TRBV7-9,-,ASSRSASLEEETQY
TRBJ2-7,TRBV28,TRBD2,ASSLSGSGYEQY